Included here is one TCR beta chain sequence, with context. This CDR3 has 15 amino acids. V lost 0 bases to trimming and J lost 3 bases, with 12 bases between them. The germline gives CDR1 LGHNA, CDR2 YNFKEQ. This sample is drawn from a study of shared clonotypes between healthy human individuals. For sorted subsets, about 200 ng DNA per replicate equaled approximately 30,000 T cell genomes. Libraries were prepared by immunoSEQ multiplex PCR; TCRdb keeps only in-frame clonotypes and omits some of them. The data contain fewer than 700,000 clones, approximately 96% of them seen just once; the ten biggest clones take up about 0.11%. Naive CD8 populations comprised CD45RO-negative cells positively selected for CCR7, excluding terminally differentiated effector memory CD45RA+ cells.

Material: naive CD8+ T cells sorted from blood. V usage is TRBV4-2 and J usage is TRBJ2-7; unclear D gene. The sequence derives from a woman in her 30s in good health. The DNA for the CDR3 is TGTGCCAGCAGCCAAGAGGTTACAGCAGGCTACGAGCAGTACTTC. The encoded protein is CASSQEVTAGYEQYF.